Sequencing of this T cell receptor beta chain was carried out in a study of T cell changes during pregnancy in multiple sclerosis. The table came from immunoSEQ multiplex PCR; TCRdb's copy has only in-frame clones and leaves some out. Among around 130,000 clones, about 96% were seen once, and the ten largest hold around 0.46%. The CDR3 runs 15 residues. Germline CDR1 reads MNHNS; CDR2 reads SASEGT. V lost 5 bases and J 6 bases, leaving 20 bases between the germline ends. This clonotype was sampled from a female donor with multiple sclerosis, enrolled in a pregnancy study. The sequencing used peripheral blood, collected after pregnancy. The rearrangement joins TRBV6-1 to TRBJ2-7; D might be TRBD2 (5 bases). The chain's CDR3 is CASSPQDRVGSEQYF. CDR3 coding DNA: TGTGCCAGCAGTCCCCAGGACCGGGTTGGGAGCGAGCAGTACTTC.